This passage covers 31 T cell receptor beta chains from one sample sequenced in a study of regulatory T cells in long-lasting Graves disease. Indicated time point: newly diagnosed GD, antithyroid drugs for less than 3 months. RNA extracted from PBMCs served as the sequencing template. Construction of the TCR beta libraries employed iRepertoire HTBI primers in conjunction with Arm-PCR of CDR3 regions. TCRdb fed the multiplex PCR reads into MiXCR, producing one record per CDR3 protein. The data contain roughly 500,000 distinct CDR3 sequences, about 13% of them singletons. These data were also reused for a study on T cells in Graves' hyperthyroidism and ophthalmopathy.

The specimen comprised peripheral blood mononuclear cells (PBMCs), sampled at new diagnosis, from a patient treated with antithyroid drugs. These receptors were taken from a man aged 30-40 years with Graves disease.

This clonotype was picked up a small number of times. The chain uses TRBV12-3 or TRBV12-4 and TRBJ2-1; D gene unclear. The CDR3 extends over 11 amino acids. The ends were cut back, 5 bases at V and 10 bases at J, with 9 bases in the middle. The CDR3, as DNA: TGTGCCAGCAGTGTCGTCGAGGAGCAGTTCTTC. It encodes CASSVVEEQFF.

This clonotype was recorded many times. The CDR3: CASILDTYYEQYF. The DNA of the CDR3 is TGTGCCAGCATTTTAGACACATACTACGAGCAGTACTTC. The chain combines TRBV6-1 with TRBJ2-7; D call uncertain. CDR1 and CDR2 from the germline V gene are MNHNS and SASEGT. Trimming shortened V by 7 bases and J by 3 bases, and 13 bases separated the two germline ends. The CDR3 extends over 13 amino acids.

The rearrangement joins TRBV6-5 to TRBJ2-6; D ambiguous. From germline, CDR1 is MNHEY and CDR2 SVGAGI. CDR3 length equals 17 residues. V lost 2 bases and J lost 0, with 11 bases in between. The CDR3 sequence: CASSYQLPYSGANVLTF. In nucleotides, the CDR3 is TGTGCCAGCAGTTACCAACTACCGTACTCTGGGGCCAACGTCCTGACTTTC.

The chain couples TRBV24-1 to TRBJ1-5, with 7 bases aligning to TRBD1. Germline CDR1 reads KGHDR; CDR2 reads SFDVKD. This CDR3 region has 14 residues. V shed 5 bases and J 6 bases; nucleotides not matched to a gene: 6. Here the CDR3 reads CATSGQGGGQPQHF. Here the CDR3 DNA reads TGTGCCACCAGTGGACAGGGCGGTGGTCAGCCCCAGCATTTT.

This clonotype has at least ten counts. V is TRBV12-3 or TRBV12-4 and J is TRBJ2-5; D is possibly TRBD1 (5 bases). Between the trimmed V and J ends, which lost 1 base and 5 bases, there was a span of 11 bases. This CDR3 spans 14 amino acids. DNA of the CDR3: TGTGCCAGCAGTTTAGTCGGAAGGGGTGAGACCCAGTACTTC. Its protein product is CASSLVGRGETQYF.

At least ten counts were recorded for this clonotype. This chain joins TRBV29-1 and TRBJ2-5, with D uncertain. The CDR3 consists of 13 residues. Trimming shortened V by 7 bases and J by 5 bases, and 17 bases separated the two germline ends. Germline loops: CDR1 SQVTM, CDR2 ANQGSEA. CDR3 amino acids: CSAEVHPRETQYF. CDR3 bases: TGCAGCGCCGAGGTACACCCAAGGGAGACCCAGTACTTC.

The chain is built from TRBV20-1 and TRBJ2-4, with D hard to call. CDR1 and CDR2 (germline): DFQATT, SNEGSKA (reference sequence). The CDR3 is 13 amino acids. Trimming took 6 bases from V and 0 from J, leaving 9 bases between them. This CDR3 is CSARLLAKNIQYF. The CDR3 DNA follows: TGCAGTGCCCGGCTGCTAGCCAAAAACATTCAGTACTTC.

This clonotype was found many times. The V call is TRBV24-1, the J call TRBJ1-1, with D unresolved. The V end lost 9 bases, the J end lost 4 bases, and 14 bases lay between the germline ends. The CDR3 covers 13 residues. Germline CDR1 reads KGHDR; CDR2 reads SFDVKD. CDR3 DNA sequence: TGTGCCACCTCCGTTGGGGATGGCACTGAAGCTTTCTTT. Protein sequence: CATSVGDGTEAFF.

The chain joins TRBV3-1 to TRBJ2-2; 8 bases match TRBD1. Germline CDR1 and CDR2: LGHDT and YNNKEL (reference sequence). The CDR3 sequence is 17 residues long. With 3 bases clipped from V and 4 bases from J, the junction kept 10 bases outside the gene matches. The CDR3 loop reads CASSQETGVQSTGELFF. CDR3 bases: TGTGCCAGCAGCCAGGAGACAGGGGTCCAGAGCACCGGGGAGCTGTTTTTT.

V usage is TRBV12-3 or TRBV12-4 and J usage is TRBJ2-3; 7 bases align to TRBD2. V shed 8 bases, J shed 6 bases, and the junction held 8 bases outside the gene matches. This CDR3 contains 13 residues. Here the CDR3 DNA reads TGTGCCAGCTTCAGGGCGGGAGTGGATACGCAGTATTTT. Protein product: CASFRAGVDTQYF.

Note on this clonotype: The junction departs from germline at one end; a sequencing error may be responsible. CDR3 loop: CSARATNTGGLFF. The CDR3 region has the DNA TGCAGTGCTAGAGCCACGAACACCGGGGGGCTGTTTTTT. The rearrangement links TRBV20-1 to TRBJ2-2; perhaps TRBD2 as D (6 bases). Germline assignment: CDR1 DFQATT and CDR2 SNEGSKA (reference sequence). The CDR3 consists of 13 residues.

The chain is built from TRBV3-1 and TRBJ2-7; D remains unclear. Germline CDR1 is LGHDT and CDR2 is YNNKEL (reference sequence). The CDR3 contains 12 residues. Trimming removed 1 base at V and 5 bases at J, with 6 bases between. The CDR3 sequence is CASSQVLHEQYF. CDR3 DNA sequence: TGTGCCAGCAGCCAAGTGTTGCACGAGCAGTACTTC.

There are many counts of this clonotype. The rearrangement joins TRBV5-1 to TRBJ2-1, with TRBD2 matching over 13 bases. Trimming removed 2 bases from V and 9 bases from J; junction bases left unmatched: 8. CDR1 SGHRS and CDR2 YFSETQ come from the germline V gene. The CDR3 has 16 residues. CDR3 DNA sequence: TGCGCCAGCAGCTTTACAACTAGCGGGAGGGTAGCTGAGCAGTTCTTC. Protein sequence: CASSFTTSGRVAEQFF.

This clonotype was recorded a few times. A read error may be the cause here, since a much bigger clone is one base away. The rearrangement links TRBV7-9 to TRBJ2-5; a weak D match, TRBD1 (7 bases). V lost 5 bases and J lost 5, with 18 bases in between. CDR3 size: 15 residues. Germline CDR1 and CDR2: SEHNR and FQNEAQ (reference sequence). CDR3 in DNA: TGTGCCAGCAGCCTATTCCAGGGGGGACGGGAGACCCAGTACTTC. It yields the protein CASSLFQGGRETQYF.

Worth noting for this clonotype: Sequence at one end of the junction differs from germline and may be a read error. This chain links TRBV28 with TRBJ2-7; possibly TRBD1 or TRBD2 for D (6 bases each). Germline lookup yields CDR1 MDHEN and CDR2 SYDVKM. The CDR3 runs to 14 residues. This chain's CDR3 is CVSSRGGSGHEQYF. The DNA of the CDR3 is TGTGTCAGCAGCCGAGGGGGGAGCGGCCACGAGCAGTACTTC.

This clonotype was detected ten times or more. The chain employs TRBV19 and TRBJ2-1; 12 bases agree with TRBD2. From germline, CDR1 is LNHDA and CDR2 SQIVND (reference sequence). Trimming at V came to 6 bases and at J to 6 bases, leaving 15 bases not matched to a gene. The CDR3 sequence is 18 residues long. The CDR3 region is CASSDDGTSGSAGNEQFF. Here the CDR3 DNA reads TGTGCCAGTAGCGACGATGGGACTAGCGGGTCTGCGGGCAATGAGCAGTTCTTC.

At least ten counts were recorded for this clonotype. The gene calls are TRBV28 and TRBJ1-1; no definite D call. The germline V and J ends were trimmed by 10 bases and 1 base, with 16 bases remaining between them. Per the germline V gene, CDR1 is MDHEN and CDR2 is SYDVKM. This CDR3 comprises 14 residues. This chain's CDR3 is CATERAISNTEAFF. The CDR3 nucleotides are TGTGCCACGGAGCGGGCCATTTCGAACACTGAAGCTTTCTTT.

In its sample, this clonotype was seen many times. CDR3 bases: TGTGCCAGCAGCTTGTCTTCCGGGATAGCCTACGAGCAGTACTTC. Translating it yields CASSLSSGIAYEQYF. The chain links TRBV7-9 to TRBJ2-7; TRBD2 is a possible D gene (5 bases). V was cut by 3 bases and J by 2 bases, with 14 bases left in between. CDR3 length: 15 residues. CDR1 SEHNR and CDR2 FQNEAQ come from the germline V gene (reference sequence).

To note about this clonotype: One base away lies a much larger clone, so this may be a sequencing read error. The rearrangement links TRBV29-1 to TRBJ2-1, with 11 bases that match TRBD2. The J segment lost 10 bases and the V segment lost 3 bases, leaving 11 bases of the junction unmatched. Germline values: CDR1 SQVTM, CDR2 ANQGSEA. The CDR3 contains 15 residues. DNA for the CDR3: TGCAGCGTTGAGCGCGGTACTAGCGGGAGTGGAGAGCAGTTCTTC. Its translation is CSVERGTSGSGEQFF.

This clonotype was observed at least ten times. The V call is TRBV12-3 or TRBV12-4, the J call TRBJ1-2; D is perhaps TRBD1 (5 bases). This CDR3 has 14 amino acids. Trimming pared 5 bases from V and 4 bases from J, leaving 14 bases between. The chain's CDR3 is CASSPTGLGYGYTF. The CDR3 DNA sequence: TGTGCCAGCAGTCCTACAGGACTGGGCTATGGCTACACCTTC.

In this sample, this clonotype turned up many times. This chain connects TRBV7-9 to TRBJ2-1, with no clear D. V dropped 1 base and J dropped 6 bases, with 7 bases sitting between them. The CDR3 contains 13 residues. Germline values: CDR1 SEHNR, CDR2 FQNEAQ (reference sequence). CDR3 bases: TGTGCCAGCAGCTTAGGAGGAATCAATGAGCAGTTCTTC. It translates to CASSLGGINEQFF.

This clonotype was picked up a small number of times. J is TRBJ1-2 and V is TRBV30; D unclear. V gave up 1 base and J gave up 6 bases, with 15 bases separating them. This CDR3 spans 14 amino acids. CDR1 GTSNPN and CDR2 SVGIG come from the germline V gene (reference sequence). The CDR3 loop reads CAWSGEMRIHGYTF. The CDR3 nucleotides read TGTGCCTGGAGTGGCGAGATGAGAATCCATGGCTACACCTTC.

This clonotype was found many times. The rearrangement joins TRBV12-3 or TRBV12-4 to TRBJ2-3; the D is unclear. The CDR3 has 14 residues. Between the trimmed V and J ends, which lost 3 bases and 3 bases, there was a span of 10 bases. CDR3 sequence reads: CASSFKLGTDTQYF. The CDR3 DNA reads TGTGCCAGCAGTTTTAAATTGGGAACAGATACGCAGTATTTT.

This clonotype has just a few counts. This chain joins TRBV5-6 and TRBJ2-4; D unclear. Germline V gene data show CDR1 as SGHDT and CDR2 as YYEEEE. The CDR3 is 12 amino acids. Trimming removed 3 bases from V and 7 bases from J, with 8 bases in between. CDR3 DNA sequence: TGTGCCAGCAGCTGGGGTCTTAACATTCAGTACTTC. This translates into CASSWGLNIQYF.

This clonotype is a singleton in its sample. V and J are TRBV27 and TRBJ2-4; D is perhaps TRBD1 (5 bases). This CDR3 is built from 18 residues. Germline V gene data show CDR1 as MNHEY and CDR2 as SMNVEV (reference sequence). The V end was cut by 6 bases, the J end by 2 bases, with 23 bases between. CDR3 amino acids: CASSPTLRVKVTKNIQYF. CDR3 coding DNA: TGTGCCAGCAGCCCTACTCTCAGGGTTAAGGTGACCAAAAACATTCAGTACTTC.

V is TRBV20-1 and J is TRBJ2-7, with 10 bases that match TRBD1. Germline V gene sequence: CDR1 DFQATT, CDR2 SNEGSKA (reference sequence). Trimming at V came to 0 bases and at J to 2 bases, leaving 1 base not matched to a gene. CDR3 length: 14 amino acids. CDR3 bases: TGCAGTGCTAGAGATGGACAGGGGGCCTACGAGCAGTACTTC. The encoded protein is CSARDGQGAYEQYF.

This clonotype came up many times. The gene calls are TRBV20-1 and TRBJ2-1; D perhaps matches TRBD2 (7 bases). V dropped 6 bases and J dropped 8 bases, with 20 bases sitting between them. The germline V gene encodes CDR1 DFQATT and CDR2 SNEGSKA (reference sequence). The CDR3 length is 14 residues. This chain's CDR3 is CSAGGSRGRDEQFF. CDR3 in DNA: TGCAGTGCCGGGGGGTCCAGGGGTAGGGATGAGCAGTTCTTC.

The chain is built from TRBV18 and TRBJ1-4; the D gene is possibly TRBD1 (6 bases). The germline gives CDR1 KGHSH, CDR2 LQKENI. V was pared by 1 base and J by 3 bases, with 9 bases between. CDR3 size: 15 residues. CDR3 loop: CASSPRDISNEKLFF. In DNA, the CDR3 is TGTGCCAGCTCACCACGGGACATCTCTAATGAAAAACTGTTTTTT.

In this sample, this clonotype turned up a few times. A clone one base away is much larger, so this may be a read error. The chain couples TRBV11-2 to TRBJ2-5, with TRBD2 matching 12 bases. The V and J ends lost 6 bases and 7 bases, in that order; junction bases with no gene match: 9. The CDR3 covers 15 residues. Germline V gives CDR1 SGHAT, CDR2 FQNNGV. This chain's CDR3 is CASRLRLAGEGTQYF. CDR3 nucleotides: TGTGCCAGCAGGTTACGACTAGCGGGAGAGGGGACCCAGTACTTC.

This clonotype was detected a few times. The rearrangement joins TRBV19 to TRBJ2-3; perhaps TRBD1 as D (6 bases). V lost 4 bases to trimming and J lost 5 bases, with 10 bases between them. Germline CDR1 is LNHDA and CDR2 is SQIVND (reference sequence). The CDR3 consists of 13 residues. The CDR3 is CASSRGLGDTQYF. CDR3 in DNA: TGTGCCAGTAGTAGGGGGCTTGGAGATACGCAGTATTTT. Full variable domain (outside the CDR3, taken from reference TRBV19 and TRBJ2-3): DGGITQSPKYLFRKEGQNVTLSCEQNLNHDAMYWYRQDPGQGLRLIYYSQIVNDFQKGDIAEGYSVSREKKESFPLTVTSAQKNPTAFYLCASSRGLGDTQYFGPGTRLTVL.

The table lists this clonotype with many counts. The chain combines TRBV11-2 with TRBJ2-4, with 7 bases that match TRBD2. Germline-derived CDR1 and CDR2 are SGHAT and FQNNGV. The CDR3 has 14 residues. With 3 bases clipped from V and 5 bases from J, the junction kept 4 bases outside the gene matches. This CDR3 is CASSFAGVQNIQYF. In DNA, the CDR3 is TGTGCCAGCAGCTTTGCGGGAGTGCAAAACATTCAGTACTTC. Using reference TRBV11-2 and TRBJ2-4 for the parts outside the CDR3, the full variable domain is EAGVAQSPRYKIIEKRQSVAFWCNPISGHATLYWYQQILGQGPKLLIQFQNNGVVDDSQLPKDRFSAERLKGVDSTLKIQPAKLEDSAVYLCASSFAGVQNIQYFGAGTRLSVL.